This TCR beta chain was identified in a study of human T cells and chemical hapten exposure. Across the whole study: Per-sample TCR yield variability stemmed mainly from small pooled library volume differences.

The time point was: pre-sensitization, week 0. The treatment denotes: therapeutic diphenylcyclopropenone sensitization with weekly scalp DPC. Study-wide points: Counts of TCRs expanded at PT1 correlated positively with patch test score.

V lost 6 bases and J lost 0, with 12 bases in between. The CDR3 has 14 amino acids. Germline V gene sequence: CDR1 SQVTM, CDR2 ANQGSEA. This clonotype has ten or more counts. Its antigen is unknown. Each CDR3 protein is one row after TCRdb ran MiXCR on the RACE reads. The profile shows 62,000 or so distinct CDR3 sequences, approximately 11% of them singletons. The receptor comes from a woman aged 45-60 years with alopecia areata. Some clones in this sample may be carry-over from other donors' samples. V gene TRBV29-1 combines with J gene TRBJ2-1, with unresolved D. The specimen was whole blood, collected in connection with sensitization to the hapten diphenylcyclopropenone (DPC). The CDR3 protein is CSVLAPLSYNEQFF. CDR3 DNA sequence: TGCAGCGTCTTGGCTCCTCTCTCCTACAATGAGCAGTTCTTC.